The entry below gives a single T cell receptor beta chain sequence along with its context. These data come from a study of blood T cell repertoires in COVID-19. Turning to the study itself: Researchers got acute and convalescent COVID-19 samples from the United States, Italy and Spain. In each case, the material was cDNA or gDNA derived from T cells, B-cell-depleted T cells, or PBMCs.

Original processing notes: Nucleated cell counts were estimated from reference gene primer amplification. The data were produced by immunoSEQ multiplex PCR, yet TCRdb's version contains in-frame clones alone and is incomplete. V, J and clone size are taken as reported in that table, and D and trimming were inferred from the DNA itself. The table records over 200,000 clones, approximately 91% of them present only once. The germline V gene encodes CDR1 SGHAT and CDR2 FQNNGV. The ends were cut back, 5 bases at V and 3 bases at J, with 13 bases in the middle. There are 15 residues in the CDR3. The chain uses TRBV11-2 and TRBJ1-4; perhaps TRBD1 as D (5 bases). Sequenced sample: peripheral blood. The origin of this receptor is a person aged 18 to 29 with COVID-19, enrolled during active disease. The CDR3 DNA reads as TGTGCCAGCAGCGTCATCAGGGTGGCTAATGAAAAACTGTTTTTT. Protein: CASSVIRVANEKLFF.